This T cell receptor (beta chain) was sequenced during a study of beta chain features in type 1 diabetes. Overall study findings and caveats: VDJ junctions from patients with type 1 diabetes contained fewer insertions and more deletions.

This clone appeared a few times. Its cognate antigen is unknown. Isolated RNA was reverse transcribed in full, so expressed TCRB transcripts were sequenced. TCRdb keeps only in-frame clones here, not all; method: immunoSEQ multiplex PCR. The sample lists 680,000 or so clones; roughly 15% were seen once. V was clipped by 3 bases and J by 5 bases, with 8 bases between them. The CDR3 sequence is 13 residues long. Germline CDR1 reads MDHEN; CDR2 reads SYDVKM. This sequence originates from a young man in good health. The chain couples TRBV28 to TRBJ1-5; D unclear. Material: naive CD4+ T cells from blood. The CDR3: CASSFGSDQPQHF. The CDR3 DNA is TGTGCCAGCAGTTTCGGCAGCGATCAGCCCCAGCATTTT.